This TCR beta chain was captured in a study of blood T cell repertoires in COVID-19. For the study at large: Sites in the United States, Italy and Spain provided acute and convalescent COVID-19 samples.

The CDR3 sequence is 17 residues long. Germline assignment: CDR1 KGHDR and CDR2 SFDVKD. The V end lost 3 bases, the J end lost 0 bases, and 15 bases lay between the germline ends. Study processing details: Using reference gene primer amplification, nucleated cell counts were estimated. Using immunoSEQ multiplex PCR, the repertoire was profiled, and TCRdb retains in-frame clones only, with some absent. V and J calls plus clone size are reproduced from that table; the DNA served to infer D and trimming. The sample holds roughly 230,000 clones, around 89% seen once. The V gene is TRBV24-1, the J gene TRBJ2-3; D is perhaps TRBD1 (5 bases). The sample consisted of peripheral blood. The clonotype originates from a man between 65 and 85 years old with acute or convalescent COVID-19. The CDR3, as DNA: TGTGCCACCAGTGATAAAAGGGGTTCTCCTAGCACAGATACGCAGTATTTT. This encodes CATSDKRGSPSTDTQYF.